A single TCR beta chain is shown here with its context. Via MiXCR, TCRdb re-called the 5' RACE reads, giving one row per CDR3 protein. The sample yields around 610,000 distinct CDR3 sequences, approximately 13% seen once. The junction had 3 bases not matched to a gene; V was cut back by 4 bases and J by 6 bases. The CDR3 spans 15 residues. Looked up from germline, CDR1 is MNHNS and CDR2 is SASEGT. The record originates from a study of T cells after yellow fever vaccination. The genes are TRBV6-1 and TRBJ2-2, with 12 bases aligning to TRBD2. This clonotype originated in a man aged 25 to 40 who received the YFV17D yellow fever vaccine. The source was PBMCs, collected on the day of the yellow fever booster vaccination. This CDR3 reads CASSGLAGVSGELFF. CDR3 bases: TGTGCCAGCAGTGGACTAGCGGGAGTATCCGGGGAGCTGTTTTTT.